This TCR beta chain was identified during a study of neurological immune-mediated disorders. Study-level findings and limits: The most TCR clonal expansion was seen in HTLV-1-associated myelopathy, and the least was seen in multiple sclerosis, which fell below healthy controls. Because no CDR3 amino acid sequences were shared across subjects by expanded clones, private repertoires were suggested in all groups.

There are many counts of this clonotype. Its antigen remains unidentified. A 10-nucleotide random UMI tagged transcripts in template-switch 5'RACE cDNA synthesis. Each CDR3 protein is one row after TCRdb ran MiXCR on the 5' RACE reads. The sample has some 100,000 distinct CDR3 sequences, under 15% seen once. The length of the CDR3 is 15 residues. Germline V gene sequence: CDR1 MNHEY, CDR2 SVGAGI. V was pared by 2 bases and J by 1 base, with 1 base of the junction left unmatched. The sample's time point: longitudinal time-point 2. For the unsorted libraries, 2 million PBMCs stored at -80 C served as input.

Sequenced material: PBMCs. The genes are TRBV6-5 and TRBJ2-3; 9 bases agree with TRBD2. This receptor was obtained from a female donor with HTLV-1-associated myelopathy (HAM/TSP). The CDR3 nucleotides read TGTGCCAGCAGTTACATAGCGGGGGGCACAGATACGCAGTATTTT. This gives the protein CASSYIAGGTDTQYF.